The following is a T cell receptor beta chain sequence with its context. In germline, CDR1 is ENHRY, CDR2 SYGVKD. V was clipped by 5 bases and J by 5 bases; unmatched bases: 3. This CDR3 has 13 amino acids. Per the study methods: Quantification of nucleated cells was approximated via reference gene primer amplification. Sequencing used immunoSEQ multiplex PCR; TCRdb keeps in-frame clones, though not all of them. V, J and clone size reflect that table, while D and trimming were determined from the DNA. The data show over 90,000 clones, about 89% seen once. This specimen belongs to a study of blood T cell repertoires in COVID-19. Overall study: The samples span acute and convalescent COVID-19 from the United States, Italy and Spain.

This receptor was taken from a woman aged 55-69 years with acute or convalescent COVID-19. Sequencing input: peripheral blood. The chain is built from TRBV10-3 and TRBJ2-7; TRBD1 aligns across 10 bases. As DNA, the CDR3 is TGTGCCATCAGTCCGGGACAGGGGAACGAGCAGTACTTC. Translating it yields CAISPGQGNEQYF.